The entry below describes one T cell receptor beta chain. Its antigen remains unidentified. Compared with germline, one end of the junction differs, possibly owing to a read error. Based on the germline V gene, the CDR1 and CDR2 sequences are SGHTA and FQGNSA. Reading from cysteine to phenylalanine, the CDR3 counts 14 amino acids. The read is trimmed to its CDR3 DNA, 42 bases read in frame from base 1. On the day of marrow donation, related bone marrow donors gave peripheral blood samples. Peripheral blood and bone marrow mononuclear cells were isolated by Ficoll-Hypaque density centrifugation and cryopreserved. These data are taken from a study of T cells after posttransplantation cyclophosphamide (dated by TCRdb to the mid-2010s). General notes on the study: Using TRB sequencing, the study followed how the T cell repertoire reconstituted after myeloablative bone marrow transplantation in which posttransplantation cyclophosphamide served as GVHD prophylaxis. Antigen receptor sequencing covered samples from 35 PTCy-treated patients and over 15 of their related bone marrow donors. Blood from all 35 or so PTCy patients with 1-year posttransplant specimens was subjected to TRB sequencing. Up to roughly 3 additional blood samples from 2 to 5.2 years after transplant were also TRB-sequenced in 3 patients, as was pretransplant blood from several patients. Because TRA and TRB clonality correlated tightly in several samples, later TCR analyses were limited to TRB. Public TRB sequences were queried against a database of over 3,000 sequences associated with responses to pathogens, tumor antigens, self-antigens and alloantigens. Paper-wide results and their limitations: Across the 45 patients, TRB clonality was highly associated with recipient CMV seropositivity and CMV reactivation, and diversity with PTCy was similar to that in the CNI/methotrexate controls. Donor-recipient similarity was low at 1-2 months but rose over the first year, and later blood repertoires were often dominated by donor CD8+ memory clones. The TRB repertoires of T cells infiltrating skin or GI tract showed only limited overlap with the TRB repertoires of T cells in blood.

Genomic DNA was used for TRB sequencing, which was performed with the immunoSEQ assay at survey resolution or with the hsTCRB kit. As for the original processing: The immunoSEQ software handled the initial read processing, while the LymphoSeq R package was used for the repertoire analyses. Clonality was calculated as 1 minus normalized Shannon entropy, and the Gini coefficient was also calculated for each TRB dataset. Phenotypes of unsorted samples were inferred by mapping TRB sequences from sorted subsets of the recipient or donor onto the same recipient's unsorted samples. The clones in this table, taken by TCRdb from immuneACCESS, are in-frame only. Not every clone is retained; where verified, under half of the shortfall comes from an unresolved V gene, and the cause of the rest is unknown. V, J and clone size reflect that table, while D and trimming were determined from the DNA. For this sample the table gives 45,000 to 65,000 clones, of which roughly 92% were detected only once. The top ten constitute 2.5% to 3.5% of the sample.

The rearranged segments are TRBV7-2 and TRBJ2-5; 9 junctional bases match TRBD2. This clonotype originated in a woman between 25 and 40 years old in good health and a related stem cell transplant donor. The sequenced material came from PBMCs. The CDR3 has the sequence CASSLAGSQETQYF. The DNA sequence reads TGTGCCAGCAGCCTAGCGGGGAGCCAAGAGACCCAGTACTTC.